The rows below give T cell receptor beta chains drawn from one sample of a study of T cell clones after liver transplantation. The method was immunoSEQ multiplex PCR; TCRdb's version includes in-frame clones alone and lacks a portion of them. The sample lists more than 45,000 clones, 70% to 80% occurring once. Here the sequenced sample was CD4+ T cells from blood, taken at the approximately 15-month timepoint. The receptor set was obtained from a human patient who received a liver transplant. Some T cells may arise from the graft donor. Each CDR3 is given with its conserved first and last residue. Fields, in order: V gene, CDR3 protein.

v_call: TRBV4-3; cdr3_aa: CASSPALGGTNEKLFF
v_call: TRBV4-3; cdr3_aa: CASSQEARPTDTQYF
v_call: TRBV30; cdr3_aa: CAWDDRYTEAFF
v_call: TRBV11-2; cdr3_aa: CASSLTPTGSTGELFF
v_call: TRBV7-2; cdr3_aa: CASSLTSGKETQYF
v_call: TRBV7-2; cdr3_aa: CASSGGTGFEAFF
v_call: TRBV5-6; cdr3_aa: CASSGGTSGGLSTDTQYF
v_call: TRBV5-6; cdr3_aa: CASSLKGASYEQYF
v_call: TRBV28; cdr3_aa: CASSLPLSGFPPYF
v_call: TRBV6-1; cdr3_aa: CASSKRDRNVNEQFF
v_call: TRBV4-1; cdr3_aa: CASSQESVLGGTGELFF
v_call: TRBV2; cdr3_aa: CASAGLTAQETQYF
v_call: TRBV7-7; cdr3_aa: CASSLDPDNSPLHF
v_call: TRBV6-5; cdr3_aa: CASSYSGTSGSVQFF
v_call: TRBV5-4; cdr3_aa: CASSHGRSGGANEQFF
v_call: TRBV5-1; cdr3_aa: CASSLREWQPQHF
v_call: TRBV11-2; cdr3_aa: CASSLTGLYEQYF
v_call: TRBV11-3; cdr3_aa: CASKIRGTGNTIYF
v_call: TRBV27; cdr3_aa: CASSSSQTSGSKQFF
v_call: TRBV19; cdr3_aa: CASSIPGGEGRDIQYF
v_call: TRBV19; cdr3_aa: CASSTSNQPQHF
v_call: TRBV14; cdr3_aa: CASRDRGAFF
v_call: TRBV6-1; cdr3_aa: CASSDSAHYGYTF
v_call: TRBV7-9; cdr3_aa: CASSLPGGGYTF
v_call: TRBV5-1; cdr3_aa: CASSLGSINTEAFF
v_call: TRBV5-6; cdr3_aa: CASSSRTVQRIPKLFF
v_call: TRBV9; cdr3_aa: CASSVKVGETQYF
v_call: TRBV28; cdr3_aa: CASSRVINTEAFF
v_call: TRBV6-5; cdr3_aa: CASSYAGTPGTDTQYF
v_call: TRBV11-2; cdr3_aa: CASSFMGQGADTQYF
v_call: TRBV30; cdr3_aa: CAWSRRPGYEQYF
v_call: TRBV30; cdr3_aa: CAWTRSGGGYEQYF
v_call: TRBV2; cdr3_aa: CASRWSSGGNTGELFF
v_call: TRBV9; cdr3_aa: CASSLQSGELFF
v_call: TRBV5-6; cdr3_aa: CASSPPGAGELFF
v_call: TRBV19; cdr3_aa: CASSIEPGNQPQHF
v_call: TRBV11-3; cdr3_aa: CASSVQGPGELFF
v_call: TRBV10-3; cdr3_aa: CAIRSGGTNEKLFF
v_call: TRBV6-6; cdr3_aa: CASARTDTQYF
v_call: TRBV19; cdr3_aa: CASSINGQFRERGEKLFF
v_call: TRBV6-1; cdr3_aa: CASIWTGTEAFF
v_call: TRBV5-1; cdr3_aa: CASSTYRGHQTGELFF
v_call: TRBV23-1; cdr3_aa: CASSGMQETQYF
v_call: TRBV2; cdr3_aa: CASSVPGQGTYEQYF
v_call: TRBV9; cdr3_aa: CASSNSPAEQFF
v_call: TRBV18; cdr3_aa: CASSPWKGEQFF
v_call: TRBV2; cdr3_aa: CASRLTPGGTEAFF
v_call: TRBV9; cdr3_aa: CASSVGGQSGNTIYF
v_call: TRBV18; cdr3_aa: CASSRAGPNTGELFF
v_call: TRBV7-9; cdr3_aa: CASSRGSWGRTYEQYF
v_call: TRBV7-8; cdr3_aa: CASSPDRGNFAFF